This is a list of T cell receptor beta chains from one sample in a study of long-term antiretroviral therapy in people with HIV. Here immunoSEQ multiplex PCR was the method, and the copy in TCRdb shows in-frame clones only, minus some. The table has about 21,000 clones, approximately 79% seen once; the top ten hold less than 9.5%. Sample: unsorted PBMCs, taken 4.1 years after starting antiretroviral therapy. These receptors were obtained from a woman between 40 and 50 years old with HIV. CDR3s include the opening cysteine and the closing phenylalanine or tryptophan. A D gene is named only where the DNA matches it firmly. For some rows the clone size is stated as once, few or many, or as a class when expanded; others skip it.

>-|15|TRBV7-6|once|TRBJ1-3
CASSTQSSSGNTIYF
TGTGCCAGCAGCACACAGTCGAGCTCTGGAAACACCATATATTTT
>TRBD1|15|TRBV30|-|TRBJ2-4
CAWSHGTGGLNIQYF
TGTGCCTGGTCCCACGGGACAGGGGGTTTAAACATTCAGTACTTC
>-|14|TRBV7-9|few|TRBJ2-2
CASSFSGETGELFF
TGTGCCAGCAGCTTCTCGGGAGAGACCGGGGAGCTGTTTTTT
>TRBD1|18|TRBV10-1|-|TRBJ1-5
CASSSTGTGPYSNQPQHF
TGCGCCAGCAGTTCCACCGGGACAGGGCCCTATAGCAATCAGCCCCAGCATTTT
>-|12|TRBV11-2|-|TRBJ1-1
CASSPTDSEAFF
TGTGCCAGCAGCCCAACCGACAGTGAAGCTTTCTTT
>-|13|TRBV7-6|few|TRBJ2-2
CASSSDRGGELFF
TGTGCCAGCAGCTCAGACAGAGGCGGGGAGCTGTTTTTT
>TRBD1|16|TRBV7-9|-|TRBJ2-5
CASSFSQTGYQETQYF
TGTGCCAGCAGCTTTTCCCAGACAGGGTACCAAGAGACCCAGTACTTC
>TRBD2|17|TRBV29-1|once|TRBJ2-3
CSVEGGLAGEGTDTQYF
TGCAGCGTTGAAGGAGGACTAGCGGGAGAGGGAACAGATACGCAGTATTTT
>-|14|TRBV6-6|-|TRBJ1-2
CASSPSETPWGYTF
TGTGCCAGCAGCCCCTCAGAGACTCCCTGGGGCTACACCTTC
>-|17|TRBV2|-|TRBJ1-3
CASSEGGRGDSGNTIYF
TGTGCCAGCAGTGAAGGTGGCAGGGGTGACTCTGGAAACACCATATATTTT
>-|11|TRBV29-1|-|TRBJ2-5
CSVEMGETQYF
TGCAGCGTTGAAATGGGGGAGACCCAGTACTTC
>-|14|TRBV10-1|-|TRBJ2-7
CASSGNDYAYEQYF
TGCGCCAGCAGTGGTAACGACTACGCCTACGAGCAGTACTTC
>TRBD1|14|TRBV6-5|once|TRBJ2-5
CASRPGQWRETQYF
TGTGCCAGCAGGCCGGGACAGTGGCGGGAGACCCAGTACTTC
>-|19|TRBV11-3|few|TRBJ1-5
CASSLGPSQGQYSNQPQHF
TGTGCCAGCAGCTTAGGGCCTTCCCAAGGCCAATATAGCAATCAGCCCCAGCATTTT
>-|14|TRBV7-9|-|TRBJ2-1
CASSLAAAYNEQFF
TGTGCCAGCAGCTTAGCTGCCGCCTACAATGAGCAGTTCTTC
>-|15|TRBV6-4|-|TRBJ1-1
CASSDSSFGGREAFF
TGTGCCAGCAGTGACAGCTCCTTCGGGGGGCGCGAAGCTTTCTTT
>-|14|TRBV6-1|-|TRBJ1-1
CASSPRGSGVEAFF
TGTGCCAGCAGCCCCCGGGGGTCAGGGGTAGAGGCTTTCTTT
>-|14|TRBV4-3|-|TRBJ1-1
CASSHHTQGTEAFF
TGCGCCAGCAGCCACCATACCCAGGGTACTGAAGCTTTCTTT
>TRBD1|15|TRBV19|-|TRBJ2-1
CASRLGQGQYNEQFF
TGTGCCAGTAGGTTGGGACAGGGACAATACAATGAGCAGTTCTTC
>TRBD2|15|TRBV14|-|TRBJ2-1
CASSAGGSSYNEQFF
TGTGCCAGCAGCGCTGGCGGGAGCTCCTACAATGAGCAGTTCTTC
>-|15|TRBV6-5|-|TRBJ1-3
CASRPSVSAGNTIYF
TGTGCCAGCAGGCCCTCAGTGTCAGCCGGAAACACCATATATTTT
>-|15|TRBV2|once|TRBJ2-6
CASATGRTGANVLTF
TGTGCCAGCGCGACAGGGAGGACTGGGGCCAACGTCCTGACTTTC
>-|19|TRBV2|-|TRBJ2-2
CASIGPAGGPRQASGELFF
TGTGCCAGCATTGGTCCGGCAGGGGGGCCTAGACAGGCCTCCGGGGAGCTGTTTTTT
>-|13|TRBV5-1|-|TRBJ1-1
CASSPEAGGAAFF
TGCGCCAGCAGCCCCGAGGCGGGGGGTGCGGCTTTCTTT